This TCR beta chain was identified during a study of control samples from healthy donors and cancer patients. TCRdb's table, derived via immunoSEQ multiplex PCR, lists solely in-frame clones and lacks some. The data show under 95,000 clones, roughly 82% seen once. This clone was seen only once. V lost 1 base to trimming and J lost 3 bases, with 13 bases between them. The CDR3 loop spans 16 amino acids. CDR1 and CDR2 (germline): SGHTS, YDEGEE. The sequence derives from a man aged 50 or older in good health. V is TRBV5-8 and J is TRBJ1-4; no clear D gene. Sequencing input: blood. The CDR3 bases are TGTGCCAGCAGCTTGCTCGGGCACAGCCCTAATGAAAAACTGTTTTTT. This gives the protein CASSLLGHSPNEKLFF. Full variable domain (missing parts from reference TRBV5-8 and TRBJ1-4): EAGVTQSPTHLIKTRGQQATLRCSPISGHTSVYWYQQALGLGLQFLLWYDEGEERNRGNFPPRFSGRQFPNYSSELNVNALELEDSALYLCASSLLGHSPNEKLFFGSGTQLSVL.